These T cell receptor beta chains were read from a single sample in a study of blood T cell repertoires in COVID-19. TCRdb's table, derived via immunoSEQ multiplex PCR, lists solely in-frame clones and lacks some. The table has roughly 250,000 clones, 84% seen once. The sequenced material came from peripheral blood. The receptors derive from a man aged 45 to 65 with acute or convalescent COVID-19. CDR3s include the opening cysteine and the closing phenylalanine or tryptophan. Fields, in order: V gene, J gene, D gene, clone size, CDR3 DNA, CDR3 protein. A D gene is named only where the DNA matches it firmly. Clone size is stated in some rows and not others, as once, few, many or a class when expanded.

v_gene: TRBV7-3; j_gene: TRBJ1-2; d_gene: NA; abundance: NA; CDR3nt: TGTGCCAGCGGCCCCTCGGAGTATGGCTACACCTTC; CDR3aa: CASGPSEYGYTF
v_gene: TRBV19; j_gene: TRBJ1-6; d_gene: TRBD1; abundance: NA; CDR3nt: TGTGCCAGTAGTATCACAGGGGGGGATTCACCCCTCCACTTT; CDR3aa: CASSITGGDSPLHF
v_gene: TRBV19; j_gene: TRBJ1-1; d_gene: NA; abundance: once; CDR3nt: TGTGCCAGTAGTATAGGGGGGCAGGGGTGGACTGAAGCTTTCTTT; CDR3aa: CASSIGGQGWTEAFF
v_gene: TRBV5-1; j_gene: TRBJ2-5; d_gene: TRBD1; abundance: NA; CDR3nt: TGCGCCAGCAGCTTGGCCCCCCCGGGACAGGGTCCAGAGACCCAGTACTTC; CDR3aa: CASSLAPPGQGPETQYF
v_gene: TRBV29-1; j_gene: TRBJ1-1; d_gene: NA; abundance: NA; CDR3nt: TGCAGCGGTATCCGGGGGGTTAACACTGAAGCTTTCTTT; CDR3aa: CSGIRGVNTEAFF
v_gene: TRBV6-5; j_gene: TRBJ1-2; d_gene: TRBD1; abundance: NA; CDR3nt: TGTGCCGGCTTAAACAGGGGAAAGGATGGCTACACCTTC; CDR3aa: CAGLNRGKDGYTF
v_gene: TRBV18; j_gene: TRBJ2-1; d_gene: TRBD1; abundance: NA; CDR3nt: TGTGCCAGCTCATCGGGACAGGGCAATGAGCAGTTCTTC; CDR3aa: CASSSGQGNEQFF
v_gene: TRBV18; j_gene: TRBJ2-5; d_gene: NA; abundance: NA; CDR3nt: TGTGCCAGCTCATTTGGGGGCAGTCAAGAGACCCAGTACTTC; CDR3aa: CASSFGGSQETQYF
v_gene: TRBV11-3; j_gene: TRBJ2-1; d_gene: TRBD2; abundance: NA; CDR3nt: TGTGCCAGCAGCTTAGAACCCACACTAGCGGGGTCCTACAATGAGCAGTTCTTC; CDR3aa: CASSLEPTLAGSYNEQFF
v_gene: TRBV2; j_gene: TRBJ2-3; d_gene: NA; abundance: NA; CDR3nt: TGTGCCAGCAGTCCGGTGGGCCGCACAGATACGCAGTATTTT; CDR3aa: CASSPVGRTDTQYF
v_gene: TRBV6-5; j_gene: TRBJ2-5; d_gene: NA; abundance: NA; CDR3nt: TGTGCCAGCAGTTTAGGGGCGCAAGAAGAGACCCAGTACTTC; CDR3aa: CASSLGAQEETQYF
v_gene: TRBV28; j_gene: TRBJ1-1; d_gene: NA; abundance: NA; CDR3nt: TGTGCCAGCAGGGGGTGGGGAGAGAACACTGAAGCTTTCTTT; CDR3aa: CASRGWGENTEAFF
v_gene: TRBV7-7; j_gene: TRBJ2-6; d_gene: NA; abundance: NA; CDR3nt: TGTGCTAGCAGCCCCGGTACAGGGCGAGGGACATCTGGGGCCAACGTCCTGACTTTC; CDR3aa: CASSPGTGRGTSGANVLTF
v_gene: TRBV11-2; j_gene: TRBJ1-2; d_gene: NA; abundance: few; CDR3nt: TGTGCCAGCAGCTTAGTCCAGGATCCCCTGGTTGGCTACACCTTC; CDR3aa: CASSLVQDPLVGYTF
v_gene: TRBV3-1/TRBV3-2; j_gene: TRBJ2-1; d_gene: NA; abundance: few; CDR3nt: TGTGCCAGCAGCCAAGGCGACTACTCCCTCAATGAGCAGTTCTTC; CDR3aa: CASSQGDYSLNEQFF
v_gene: TRBV6-5; j_gene: TRBJ2-3; d_gene: NA; abundance: NA; CDR3nt: TGTGCCAGCACGCGGACAGCTAGCACAGATACGCAGTATTTT; CDR3aa: CASTRTASTDTQYF
v_gene: TRBV7-9; j_gene: TRBJ2-7; d_gene: NA; abundance: NA; CDR3nt: TGTGCCAGCAGCTTATCAGGGGCCCGCTCCTACGAGCAGTACTTC; CDR3aa: CASSLSGARSYEQYF
v_gene: TRBV5-4; j_gene: TRBJ1-6; d_gene: NA; abundance: NA; CDR3nt: TGTGCCAGCAGCTTGGATACGACAGGCCCCCATTCACCCCTCCACTTT; CDR3aa: CASSLDTTGPHSPLHF
v_gene: TRBV12-2; j_gene: TRBJ1-2; d_gene: NA; abundance: NA; CDR3nt: TGTGCAAGTCGCTTAGAGTATCCACCGTACAGGGGTGACTATGGCTACACCTTC; CDR3aa: CASRLEYPPYRGDYGYTF
v_gene: TRBV9; j_gene: TRBJ2-1; d_gene: TRBD2; abundance: NA; CDR3nt: TGTGCCAGCAGCGGAGGCGGTAGCGGGAGTTACGTTGAGCAGTTCTTC; CDR3aa: CASSGGGSGSYVEQFF
v_gene: TRBV19; j_gene: TRBJ1-1; d_gene: TRBD1; abundance: NA; CDR3nt: TGTGCCAGTAGTTCCGGGACAGAATACACTCAAGCTTTCTTT; CDR3aa: CASSSGTEYTQAFF
v_gene: TRBV25-1; j_gene: TRBJ1-1; d_gene: NA; abundance: NA; CDR3nt: TGTGCCAGCAGTCCCGTCCAGGGCACTGAAGCTTTCTTT; CDR3aa: CASSPVQGTEAFF
v_gene: TRBV9; j_gene: TRBJ1-1; d_gene: NA; abundance: NA; CDR3nt: TGTGCCAGCAGCCTCGGAGGGTTGATGAACACTGAAGCTTTCTTT; CDR3aa: CASSLGGLMNTEAFF
v_gene: TRBV15; j_gene: TRBJ1-6; d_gene: TRBD1; abundance: NA; CDR3nt: TGTGCCACCAGCAGCCGGGACAGCAATTCACCCCTCCACTTT; CDR3aa: CATSSRDSNSPLHF
v_gene: TRBV5-1; j_gene: TRBJ2-7; d_gene: TRBD1; abundance: NA; CDR3nt: TGCGCCAGCCGTGGGACAGGGCCAACCTACGAGCAGTACTTC; CDR3aa: CASRGTGPTYEQYF
v_gene: TRBV7-8; j_gene: TRBJ2-7; d_gene: TRBD2; abundance: once; CDR3nt: TGTGCCAGCACCCTTAGTTCCCTAGCGGGATTCTACGAGCAGTACTTC; CDR3aa: CASTLSSLAGFYEQYF
v_gene: TRBV27; j_gene: TRBJ1-5; d_gene: NA; abundance: NA; CDR3nt: TGTGCCAGCAGTTTCAGTTATAGCAATCAGCCCCAGCATTTT; CDR3aa: CASSFSYSNQPQHF
v_gene: TRBV3-1/TRBV3-2; j_gene: TRBJ2-4; d_gene: TRBD2; abundance: once; CDR3nt: TGTGCCAGCAGCCAAGAGTTCCGCGGGGGAGCCAAAAACATTCAGTACTTC; CDR3aa: CASSQEFRGGAKNIQYF
v_gene: TRBV7-9; j_gene: TRBJ1-2; d_gene: NA; abundance: NA; CDR3nt: TGTGCCAGCAGCTTAATAACAGGGTTTACATCCTACACCTTC; CDR3aa: CASSLITGFTSYTF
v_gene: TRBV27; j_gene: TRBJ1-1; d_gene: NA; abundance: NA; CDR3nt: TGTGCCAGCAGTACCCCACAGGGCGGCACTGAAGCTTTCTTT; CDR3aa: CASSTPQGGTEAFF